These T cell receptor beta chains were read from a single sample in a study of CD4 T cells in relation to SARS-CoV-2 and coronaviruses. TCRdb's table, derived via immunoSEQ multiplex PCR, lists solely in-frame clones and lacks some. The sample holds just over 25,000 clones, 75% to 80% seen once. Antigens for these TCRs are unknown. The sequenced sample was CD4+ T cells from PBMCs, cultured in vitro. These receptors were collected from a human donor in good health. CDR3s include the opening cysteine and the closing phenylalanine or tryptophan. The D gene is left open where the match is weak. A row's size may be missing; if present it is once, few, many or a size class.

V gene	J gene	clone size	D gene	CDR3 DNA	CDR3 protein
TRBV7-8	TRBJ1-2	.	.	TGTGCCAGCAGCTCCTCACGTCAAATAAACTATGGCTACACCTTC	CASSSSRQINYGYTF
TRBV4-3	TRBJ1-2	once	.	TGCGCCAGCAGCCAAGAGAGGGCAGGAAGAGGCTACACCTTC	CASSQERAGRGYTF
TRBV6-6	TRBJ1-6	few	TRBD1	TGTGCCAGCAGTCGCGACAGGGGGACAAATTCACCCCTCCACTTT	CASSRDRGTNSPLHF
TRBV20-1	TRBJ2-5	.	TRBD1	TGCAGTGCTAGTATATGGGACAGGGGATCAGAGACCCAGTACTTC	CSASIWDRGSETQYF
TRBV19	TRBJ2-7	.	.	TGTGCCAGTAGTAACCGACAGCGATCCTACGAGCAGTACTTC	CASSNRQRSYEQYF
TRBV7-6	TRBJ2-1	.	TRBD2	TGTGCCAGCAGCTACAGCGGCACTAGCGGTTACAATGAGCAGTTCTTC	CASSYSGTSGYNEQFF
TRBV11-2	TRBJ1-1	.	TRBD1	TGTGCCAGCAGCGTAACGGGACAGCGCTACACTGAAGCTTTCTTT	CASSVTGQRYTEAFF
TRBV7-8	TRBJ1-2	.	.	TGTGCCAGCAGCTCGGCGGCTACTATTAACTATGGCTACACCTTC	CASSSAATINYGYTF
TRBV23-1	TRBJ1-1	.	.	TGCGCCAGTCATGTCATCAGGGCCCTGAACACTGAAGCTTTCTTT	CASHVIRALNTEAFF
TRBV5-5	TRBJ2-1	.	TRBD2	TGTGCCAGCAGCTTGGCGGACCCGGGACTAGCGTTCCACAATGAGCAGTTCTTC	CASSLADPGLAFHNEQFF
TRBV12-3/TRBV12-4	TRBJ1-2	.	.	TGTGCCAGCAGTGTGGGGAGGGGTACTGGCTACACCTTC	CASSVGRGTGYTF
TRBV5-1	TRBJ2-5	.	TRBD2	TGCGCCAGCCGACTAGCGGGGTACCAAGAGACCCAGTACTTC	CASRLAGYQETQYF
TRBV3-1/TRBV3-2	TRBJ1-3	.	.	TGTGCCAGCAGCCAAGAGAACAGCCCCTCTGGAAACACCATATATTTT	CASSQENSPSGNTIYF
TRBV3-1/TRBV3-2	TRBJ1-6	.	.	TGTGCCAGCAGCTCCGGGGGGAGCTCCTATAATTCACCCCTCCACTTT	CASSSGGSSYNSPLHF
TRBV20-1	TRBJ2-1	.	TRBD2	TGCAGTGCTAGTTTGGCGGGGGGCTTTGAGAGAATCTTC	CSASLAGGFERIF
TRBV27	TRBJ1-5	.	TRBD1	TGTGCCAGCAGTTCCCTCAGGGGGATCAATCAGCCCCAGCATTTT	CASSSLRGINQPQHF
TRBV5-6	TRBJ2-7	.	.	TGTGCCAGCACCCACCCCCGGGATAAGGCCTCCTACGAGCAGTACTTC	CASTHPRDKASYEQYF
TRBV6-2/TRBV6-3	TRBJ1-2	.	.	TGTGCCAGCAGTTACCCACCGAAACAGGTCCTTCTTGGCTACACCTTC	CASSYPPKQVLLGYTF
TRBV19	TRBJ2-3	.	.	TGTGCCAGTAGTATTAACAGGGCCATTGATACGCAGTATTTT	CASSINRAIDTQYF
TRBV12-3/TRBV12-4	TRBJ1-4	.	.	TGTGCCAGCAGTTTAGTAGGGGGGGAAAAACTGTTTTTT	CASSLVGGEKLFF
TRBV13	TRBJ1-3	.	.	TGTGCCAGCAGCTTTGGGGGCGGGGGCGCTGGAAACACCATATATTTT	CASSFGGGGAGNTIYF
TRBV10-1	TRBJ2-5	once	.	TGCGCCAGCAGCCCCGGGATGACTGGTCAAGAGACCCAGTACTTC	CASSPGMTGQETQYF
TRBV7-2	TRBJ2-7	.	.	TGTGCCAGTACCAGGGCGCGGGAGCAGTACTTC	CASTRAREQYF
TRBV6-2/TRBV6-3	TRBJ2-1	few	.	TGTGCCAGCAGCTCCCTCAGGAGGGGTGCAACCTACAATGAGCAGTTCTTC	CASSSLRRGATYNEQFF
TRBV4-1	TRBJ1-1	.	TRBD1	TGCGCCAGCAGCCAGACAGGGGGGGATTCCACTGAAGCTTTCTTT	CASSQTGGDSTEAFF
TRBV29-1	TRBJ2-6	.	.	TGCAGCGTTGACACGGGGTCAGGACATAGCGTCCTGACTTTC	CSVDTGSGHSVLTF
TRBV11-3	TRBJ2-2	.	.	TGTGCCAGCAGCTCGGGACAGAACACCGGGGAGCTGTTTTTT	CASSSGQNTGELFF
TRBV5-1	TRBJ2-1	.	TRBD2	TGCGCCAGCATGGGAGCGGGAGTCCCTCATGAGCAGTTCTTC	CASMGAGVPHEQFF
TRBV29-1	TRBJ2-5	.	.	TGCAGCGTTGAAGGGAACAGCGGAAAGACCCAGTACTTC	CSVEGNSGKTQYF
TRBV6-2/TRBV6-3	TRBJ2-1	.	.	TGTGCCAGCGGTTGGGACCGAGGGATTGACAATGAGCAGTTCTTC	CASGWDRGIDNEQFF
TRBV5-1	TRBJ2-5	.	TRBD2	TGCGCCAGCAGCGACGCTAGCGGGGGGCCACAAGAGACCCAGTACTTC	CASSDASGGPQETQYF
TRBV6-4	TRBJ2-2	.	TRBD2	TGTGCCAGCAGTAGCGGGAGAAGCGGGGAGCTGTTTTTT	CASSSGRSGELFF
TRBV10-3	TRBJ2-3	.	.	TGTGCCATCAGTGTATCGAGAGAGGGCACAGATACGCAGTATTTT	CAISVSREGTDTQYF
TRBV6-5	TRBJ1-5	once	.	TGTGCCAGCAGTTTACGCCAGGTAGGGGGCAATCAGCCCCAGCATTTT	CASSLRQVGGNQPQHF
TRBV5-1	TRBJ1-5	.	.	TGCGCCAGCAGCTTGGACGGGGGCAATCAGCCCCAGCATTTT	CASSLDGGNQPQHF
TRBV27	TRBJ1-6	.	.	TGTGCCAGCAGTCCGCTCCTAGAGGATTCACCCCTCCACTTT	CASSPLLEDSPLHF
TRBV5-1	TRBJ2-1	.	.	TGCGCCAGCAGCTTGAGGGGAGGCAGTTACAATGAGCAGTTCTTC	CASSLRGGSYNEQFF
TRBV27	TRBJ1-6	.	.	TGTGCCAGCAGTTGGGGCATTAATTCACCCCTCCACTTT	CASSWGINSPLHF
TRBV12-3/TRBV12-4	TRBJ1-6	.	.	TGTGCCAGCAGTTTAGAAAGTAATTCACCCCTCCACTTT	CASSLESNSPLHF
TRBV19	TRBJ1-5	.	TRBD1	TGTGCCAGTGGGAAGTCAGGGGGCGCGGGAAATCAGCCCCAGCATTTT	CASGKSGGAGNQPQHF
TRBV2	TRBJ2-5	.	.	TGTGCCAGCAGGGCAGTCCAAGAGACCCAGTACTTC	CASRAVQETQYF
TRBV11-2	TRBJ1-3	.	TRBD1	TGTGCCAGCAGCTCCGGACAGGTGGTAGGAAACACCATATATTTT	CASSSGQVVGNTIYF
TRBV7-6	TRBJ2-1	.	.	TGTGCCAGCAGCTCAGTGCGGTCCAGCCTAGGCAATGAGCAGTTCTTC	CASSSVRSSLGNEQFF
TRBV6-2/TRBV6-3	TRBJ1-1	.	.	TGTGCCAGCAGTTATAGGATCGTCCGAGGAAACACTGAAGCTTTCTTT	CASSYRIVRGNTEAFF
TRBV18	TRBJ1-6	.	.	TGTGCCAGCTCACCTCGGGACGGAAATTCACCCCTCCACTTT	CASSPRDGNSPLHF
TRBV24-1	TRBJ2-3	.	.	TGTGCCACCAGTGGGACAGCTAGCACAGATACGCAGTATTTT	CATSGTASTDTQYF
TRBV7-9	TRBJ1-4	.	.	TGTGCCAGCAGCTTAAACGGGGGTCAAAGGCTGTTTTTT	CASSLNGGQRLFF
TRBV5-1	TRBJ2-2	.	TRBD1	TGCGCCAGCAGCCCTCTACAGGGGGCTATCGGGGAGCTGTTTTTT	CASSPLQGAIGELFF
TRBV7-9	TRBJ1-5	few	.	TGTGCCAGCAGCTCACAGGTTAATCAGCCCCAGCATTTT	CASSSQVNQPQHF
TRBV4-2	TRBJ1-2	.	TRBD1	TGTGCCAGCAGCCAACCCCCCGACAGGGCGCCTATAGGAGGCTACACCTTC	CASSQPPDRAPIGGYTF
TRBV27	TRBJ1-2	.	TRBD1	TGTGCCAGCAGCCCCCGGGACAGGGCTGGCTACACCTTC	CASSPRDRAGYTF
TRBV7-2	TRBJ2-5	.	TRBD2	TGTGCCAGCAGCTCGGTGACTAGCGGGGTACAAGAGACCCAGTACTTC	CASSSVTSGVQETQYF
TRBV7-3	TRBJ2-1	.	TRBD2	TGTGCCAGCAGCTTAAGACTAGCGGGGTACAATGAGCAGTTCTTC	CASSLRLAGYNEQFF